Shown below are 12 T cell receptor beta chains from a single sample sequenced in a study of T cell changes during pregnancy in multiple sclerosis. The method was immunoSEQ multiplex PCR; TCRdb's version includes in-frame clones alone and lacks a portion of them. Here the sample spans approximately 88,000 clones, 85% to 95% being singletons. The source was peripheral blood, collected in the first trimester of pregnancy. The receptor set was obtained from a female donor with multiple sclerosis, enrolled in a pregnancy study.

The rearrangement joins TRBV2 to TRBJ2-3, with 8 bases lining up with TRBD1. V lost 3 bases and J lost 4; bases outside the gene matches: 6. CDR3 length equals 15 residues. The V gene's germline CDR1 is SNHLY and CDR2 FYNNEI. The CDR3 nucleotides read TGTGCCAGCAGTGAGAGGACAGGGTGGCCAGATACGCAGTATTTT. Translation: CASSERTGWPDTQYF.

The V call is TRBV30, the J call TRBJ2-3, with a tentative D call TRBD2 (6 bases). With 0 bases removed from V and 5 bases from J, the gap between germline ends came to 9 bases. This CDR3 has 13 residues. In germline, CDR1 is GTSNPN, CDR2 SVGIG (reference sequence). Here the CDR3 DNA reads TGTGCCTGGAGTGTACGTAGCGGAGATACGCAGTATTTT. Its protein is CAWSVRSGDTQYF.

V gene TRBV5-1 combines with J gene TRBJ1-3; the D is unclear. The CDR3 contains 16 residues. V was clipped by 4 bases and J by 0 bases, with 14 bases between them. CDR1 and CDR2 (germline): SGHRS, YFSETQ. The CDR3 sequence is CASSLTTYSSGNTIYF. In nucleotides, the CDR3 is TGCGCCAGCAGCCTTACGACATACTCCTCTGGAAACACCATATATTTT.

Note on this clone: The junction differs from germline at one of its ends, possibly a read error. The DNA for the CDR3 is TGTGCTAGCAGCCGCTCGGGACAGCGAGAGACCCAGTACTTC. It translates to CASSRSGQRETQYF. The chain has TRBV7-7 and TRBJ2-5; TRBD1 matches 7 bases. Germline CDR1 SSHAT, CDR2 FNYEAQ (reference sequence). The CDR3 contains 14 residues.

This chain connects TRBV27 to TRBJ1-1, with 8 nucleotides matching TRBD1. The V and J ends lost 6 bases and 1 base, in that order; junction bases with no gene match: 4. The CDR3 totals 14 residues. Germline-derived CDR1 and CDR2 are MNHEY and SMNVEV (reference sequence). The CDR3 DNA is TGTGCCAGCAGACCGGGACAGGCGAACACTGAAGCTTTCTTT. Protein sequence: CASRPGQANTEAFF.

This chain uses TRBV27 with TRBJ2-7, with D possibly being TRBD2 (5 bases). V dropped 4 bases and J dropped 6 bases, with 13 bases sitting between them. Per germline, CDR1 MNHEY and CDR2 SMNVEV (reference sequence). The CDR3 loop spans 13 amino acids. The DNA for the CDR3 is TGTGCCAGCAGTTCGGGATCCAACGCCGAGCAGTACTTC. This sequence encodes CASSSGSNAEQYF.

J is TRBJ1-2 and V is TRBV19, with 10 bases matching TRBD1. Germline V gene data show CDR1 as LNHDA and CDR2 as SQIVND (reference sequence). With V trimmed by 6 bases and J by 7 bases, 11 bases remained unmatched. The CDR3 has 15 amino acids. CDR3 sequence: CASSLPDRGRSGYTF. CDR3 nucleotides: TGTGCCAGTAGCCTACCCGACAGGGGGCGGAGTGGCTACACCTTC.

The chain uses TRBV28 and TRBJ1-5; D possibly corresponds to TRBD1 (5 bases). Trimming removed 3 bases at V and 5 bases at J, with 11 bases between. Germline CDR1 is MDHEN and CDR2 is SYDVKM. This CDR3 contains 14 residues. CDR3 in DNA: TGTGCCAGCAGTTTCTCAGGGAACCATCAGCCCCAGCATTTT. Protein: CASSFSGNHQPQHF.

The V and J genes are TRBV27 and TRBJ1-5; D perhaps matches TRBD1 (6 bases). The CDR3 sequence is 13 residues long. Germline values: CDR1 MNHEY, CDR2 SMNVEV (reference sequence). V gave up 7 bases and J gave up 2 bases, with 9 bases separating them. CDR3 in amino acids: CASKPGGNQPQHF. The CDR3 DNA sequence: TGTGCCAGCAAGCCAGGGGGCAATCAGCCCCAGCATTTT.

The V gene is TRBV13, the J gene TRBJ1-2; D perhaps matches TRBD1 (6 bases). Trimming pared 4 bases from V and 3 bases from J, leaving 18 bases between. The CDR3 is made up of 16 amino acids. Germline-derived CDR1 and CDR2 are PRHDT and FYEKMQ (reference sequence). CDR3 DNA sequence: TGTGCCAGCAGCTCACCTAGTGGGGGCGCGGACTATGGCTACACCTTC. Its protein is CASSSPSGGADYGYTF.

Only one count was recorded for this clone. The chain links TRBV19 to TRBJ2-1; D gene unclear. In germline, CDR1 is LNHDA, CDR2 SQIVND (reference sequence). This CDR3 is built from 14 residues. With 4 bases removed from V and 0 bases from J, the gap between germline ends came to 7 bases. This chain's CDR3 is CASSSVHSYNEQFF. The CDR3 region has the DNA TGTGCCAGTAGTAGCGTCCACTCCTACAATGAGCAGTTCTTC.

This clone appeared once. The gene calls are TRBV5-1 and TRBJ2-7, with TRBD2 identical over 12 bases. This CDR3 has 20 residues. Germline loops: CDR1 SGHRS, CDR2 YFSETQ. The J segment lost 0 bases and the V segment lost 0 bases, leaving 13 bases of the junction unmatched. The CDR3 sequence: CASSLGTSGNPILISYEQYF. CDR3 sequence (DNA): TGCGCCAGCAGCTTGGGGACTAGCGGGAACCCCATCTTAATCTCCTACGAGCAGTACTTC.